This T cell receptor (beta chain) was profiled in a study of identical twins. Points from the study as a whole: Analyses based on zero insertions could be partly confounded by invariant MAIT and iNKT cells. Abundant beta clonotypes from cord blood bore fewer insertions; memory repertoires lacked this pattern.

The length of the CDR3 is 16 residues. Trimming shortened V by 3 bases and J by 3 bases, and 16 bases separated the two germline ends. Germline V gives CDR1 SGDLS, CDR2 YYNGEE. A note on this clonotype: What it binds is not known.

Template switching added a universal primer site; cDNA carried unique molecular identifiers. TCRdb reanalysed the 5' RACE reads using MiXCR and keeps one entry per CDR3 protein. Of some 300,000 distinct CDR3 sequences listed, approximately 13% are singletons. Another study also made use of these data, one on yellow fever vaccine responses in identical twins. That publication notes: Among the twins, the vaccine T cell response reportedly seemed partly convergent and partly personalized.

V is TRBV9 and J is TRBJ2-1; D could derive from TRBD1 or TRBD2 (6 bases each). This sequence originates from a young woman in good health. Sequenced input: CD8+ T cells sorted from blood. In DNA, the CDR3 is TGTGCCAGCAGCGCCAGTGGGGGCGGGGACTACAATGAGCAGTTCTTC. Translation gives CASSASGGGDYNEQFF.